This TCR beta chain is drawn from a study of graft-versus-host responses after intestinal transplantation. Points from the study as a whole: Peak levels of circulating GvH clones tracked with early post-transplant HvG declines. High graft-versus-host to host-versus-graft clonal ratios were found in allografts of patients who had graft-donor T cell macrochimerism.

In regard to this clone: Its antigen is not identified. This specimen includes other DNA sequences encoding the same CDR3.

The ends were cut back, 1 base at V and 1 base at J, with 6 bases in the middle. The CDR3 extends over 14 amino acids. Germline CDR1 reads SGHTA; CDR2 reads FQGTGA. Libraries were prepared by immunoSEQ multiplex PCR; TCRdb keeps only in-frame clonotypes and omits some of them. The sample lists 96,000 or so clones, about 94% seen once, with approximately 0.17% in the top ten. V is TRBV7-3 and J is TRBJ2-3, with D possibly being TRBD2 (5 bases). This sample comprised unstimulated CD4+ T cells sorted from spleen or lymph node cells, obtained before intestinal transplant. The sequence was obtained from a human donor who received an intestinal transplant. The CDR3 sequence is CASSLSSGTDTQYF. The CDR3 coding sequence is TGTGCCAGCAGCTTAAGTAGCGGCACAGATACGCAGTATTTT.